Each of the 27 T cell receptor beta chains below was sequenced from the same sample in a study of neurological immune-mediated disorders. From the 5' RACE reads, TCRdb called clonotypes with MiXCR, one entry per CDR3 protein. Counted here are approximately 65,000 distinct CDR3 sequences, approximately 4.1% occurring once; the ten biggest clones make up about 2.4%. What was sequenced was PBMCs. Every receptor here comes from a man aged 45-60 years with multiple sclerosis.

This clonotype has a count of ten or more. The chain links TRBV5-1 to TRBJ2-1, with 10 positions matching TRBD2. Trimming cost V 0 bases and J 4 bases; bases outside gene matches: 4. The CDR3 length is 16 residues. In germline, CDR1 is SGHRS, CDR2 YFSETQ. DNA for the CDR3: TGCGCCAGCAGCTTGGGGTCTAGCGGGGGTTACAATGAGCAGTTCTTC. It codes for CASSLGSSGGYNEQFF.

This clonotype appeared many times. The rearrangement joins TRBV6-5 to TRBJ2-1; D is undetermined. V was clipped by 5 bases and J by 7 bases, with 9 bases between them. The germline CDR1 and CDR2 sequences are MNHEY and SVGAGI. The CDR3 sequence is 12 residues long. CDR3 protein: CASSESGNEQFF. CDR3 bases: TGTGCCAGCAGTGAGAGTGGAAATGAGCAGTTCTTC.

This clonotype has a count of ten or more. CDR3 nucleotides: TGTGCCATCAGTGAGTCTGCTTGGGGCACGCAGTATTTT. Translating it yields CAISESAWGTQYF. The gene calls are TRBV10-3 and TRBJ2-3; D possibly corresponds to TRBD1 (5 bases). Per germline, CDR1 ENHRY and CDR2 SYGVKD. The CDR3 extends over 13 amino acids. Trimming removed 0 bases at V and 9 bases at J, with 10 bases between.

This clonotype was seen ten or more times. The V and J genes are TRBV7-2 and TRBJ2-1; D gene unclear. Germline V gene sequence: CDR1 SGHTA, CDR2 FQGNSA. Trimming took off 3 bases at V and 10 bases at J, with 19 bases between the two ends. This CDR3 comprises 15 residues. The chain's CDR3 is CASSFMGLGLGEQFF. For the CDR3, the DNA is TGTGCCAGCAGCTTTATGGGGTTGGGGTTGGGGGAGCAGTTCTTC.

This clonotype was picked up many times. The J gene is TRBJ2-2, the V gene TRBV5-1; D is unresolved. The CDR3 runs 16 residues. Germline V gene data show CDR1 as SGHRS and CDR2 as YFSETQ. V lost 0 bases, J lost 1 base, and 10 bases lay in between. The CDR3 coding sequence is TGCGCCAGCAGCTTGGCCGGCGGATTGAACACCGGGGAGCTGTTTTTT. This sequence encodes CASSLAGGLNTGELFF.

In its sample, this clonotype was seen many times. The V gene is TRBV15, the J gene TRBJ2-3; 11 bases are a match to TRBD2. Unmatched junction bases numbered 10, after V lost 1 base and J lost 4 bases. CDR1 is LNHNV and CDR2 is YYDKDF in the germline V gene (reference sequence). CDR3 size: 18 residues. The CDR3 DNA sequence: TGTGCCACCAGCAGAGCAACTAGCGGGGGCGGCCTAGCAGATACGCAGTATTTT. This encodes CATSRATSGGGLADTQYF.

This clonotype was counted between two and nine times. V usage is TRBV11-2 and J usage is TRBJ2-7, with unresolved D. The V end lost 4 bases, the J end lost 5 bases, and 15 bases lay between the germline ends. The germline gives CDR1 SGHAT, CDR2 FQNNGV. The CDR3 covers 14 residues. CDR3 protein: CASSSGGQKDEQYF. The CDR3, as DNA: TGTGCCAGCAGCTCCGGTGGGCAGAAGGACGAGCAGTACTTC.

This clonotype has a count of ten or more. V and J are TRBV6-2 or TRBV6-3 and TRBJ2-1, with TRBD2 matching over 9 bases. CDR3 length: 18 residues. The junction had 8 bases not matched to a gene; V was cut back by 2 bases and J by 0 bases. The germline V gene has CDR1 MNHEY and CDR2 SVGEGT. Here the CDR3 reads CASSYLAGRPSSYNEQFF. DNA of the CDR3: TGTGCCAGCAGTTACCTAGCGGGGCGTCCGAGCTCCTACAATGAGCAGTTCTTC.

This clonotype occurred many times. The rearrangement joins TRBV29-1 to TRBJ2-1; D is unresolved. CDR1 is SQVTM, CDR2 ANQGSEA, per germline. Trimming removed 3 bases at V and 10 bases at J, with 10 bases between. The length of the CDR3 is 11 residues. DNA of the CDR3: TGCAGCGTTGAGGGGTTCCAAGAGCAGTTCTTC. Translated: CSVEGFQEQFF.

DNA of the CDR3: TGCGCCAGCAGCCAAGTATTCGGTGGGGAAATCAATGAGCAGTTCTTC. Its protein product is CASSQVFGGEINEQFF. The chain is built from TRBV4-1 and TRBJ2-1, with D unclear. Trimming removed 1 base from V and 6 bases from J, with 16 bases in between. The CDR3 has 16 amino acids. Germline assignment: CDR1 MGHRA and CDR2 YSYEKL.

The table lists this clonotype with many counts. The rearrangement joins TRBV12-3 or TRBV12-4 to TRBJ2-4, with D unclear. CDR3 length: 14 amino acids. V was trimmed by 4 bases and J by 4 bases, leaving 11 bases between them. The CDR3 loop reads CASSSHQEKNIQYF. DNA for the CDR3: TGTGCCAGCAGTTCTCACCAGGAGAAAAACATTCAGTACTTC.

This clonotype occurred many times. This CDR3 reads CASSLTSVTDTQYF. The DNA for the CDR3 is TGTGCCAGCAGCTTAACGTCAGTCACAGATACGCAGTATTTT. V usage is TRBV7-9 and J usage is TRBJ2-3; the D is unclear. V lost 2 bases and J 2 bases, leaving 8 bases between the germline ends. Germline CDR1 and CDR2: SEHNR and FQNEAQ (reference sequence). The CDR3 length is 14 residues.

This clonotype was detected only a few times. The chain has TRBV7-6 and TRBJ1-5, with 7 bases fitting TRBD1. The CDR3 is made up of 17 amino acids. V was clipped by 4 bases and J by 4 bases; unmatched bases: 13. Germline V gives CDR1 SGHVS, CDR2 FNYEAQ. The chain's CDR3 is CASSSEAGTGENQPQHF. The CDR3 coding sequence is TGTGCCAGCAGCTCCGAGGCGGGTACAGGGGAAAATCAGCCCCAGCATTTT. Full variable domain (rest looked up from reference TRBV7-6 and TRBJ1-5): GAGVSQSPRYKVTKRGQDVALRCDPISGHVSLYWYRQALGQGPEFLTYFNYEAQQDKSGLPNDRFSAERPEGSISTLTIQRTEQRDSAMYRCASSSEAGTGENQPQHFGDGTRLSIL.

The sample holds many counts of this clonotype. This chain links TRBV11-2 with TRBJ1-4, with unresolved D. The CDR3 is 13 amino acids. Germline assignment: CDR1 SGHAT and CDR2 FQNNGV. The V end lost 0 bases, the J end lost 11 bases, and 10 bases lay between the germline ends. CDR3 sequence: CASSLDREGKLFF. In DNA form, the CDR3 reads TGTGCCAGCAGCTTAGATCGGGAGGGCAAACTGTTTTTT.

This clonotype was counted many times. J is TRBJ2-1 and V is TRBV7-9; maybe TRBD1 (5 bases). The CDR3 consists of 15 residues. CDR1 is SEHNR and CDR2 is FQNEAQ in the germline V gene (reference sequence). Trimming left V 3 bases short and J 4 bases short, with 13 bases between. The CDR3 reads CASSFLFQGYNEQFF. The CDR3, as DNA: TGTGCCAGCAGCTTTTTGTTCCAGGGATACAATGAGCAGTTCTTC.

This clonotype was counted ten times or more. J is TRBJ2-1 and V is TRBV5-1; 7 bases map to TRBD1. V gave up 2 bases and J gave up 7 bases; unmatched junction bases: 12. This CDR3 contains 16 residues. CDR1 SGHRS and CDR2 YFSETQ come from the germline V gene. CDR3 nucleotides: TGCGCCAGCAGCTTAAGTAACGACAGGGTGAGAAATGAGCAGTTCTTC. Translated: CASSLSNDRVRNEQFF.

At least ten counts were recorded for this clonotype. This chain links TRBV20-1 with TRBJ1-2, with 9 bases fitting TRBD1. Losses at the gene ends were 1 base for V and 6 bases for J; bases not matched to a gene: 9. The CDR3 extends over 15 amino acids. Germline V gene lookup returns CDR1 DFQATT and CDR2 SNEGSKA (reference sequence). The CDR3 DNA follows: TGCAGTGCTAGAGCAGAACGGGACAGGGTCCATGGCTACACCTTC. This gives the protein CSARAERDRVHGYTF.

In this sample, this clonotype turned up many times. This CDR3 is CASSGRTSGGVRDTQYF. CDR3 DNA: TGCGCCAGCAGCGGAAGGACTAGCGGGGGGGTCCGCGATACGCAGTATTTT. This sequence joins TRBV5-1 and TRBJ2-3, with 15 bases lining up with TRBD2. The CDR3 is 17 amino acids. Trimming removed 4 bases from V and 6 bases from J; junction bases left unmatched: 9. From germline, CDR1 is SGHRS and CDR2 YFSETQ.

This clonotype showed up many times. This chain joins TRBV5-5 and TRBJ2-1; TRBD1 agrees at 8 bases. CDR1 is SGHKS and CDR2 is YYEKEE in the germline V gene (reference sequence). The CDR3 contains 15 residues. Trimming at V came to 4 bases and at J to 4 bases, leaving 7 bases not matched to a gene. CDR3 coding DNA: TGTGCCAGCAGCCTCGGACAGGGTTGGTACAATGAGCAGTTCTTC. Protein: CASSLGQGWYNEQFF. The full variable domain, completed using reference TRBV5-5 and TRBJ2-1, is DAGVTQSPTHLIKTRGQQVTLRCSPISGHKSVSWYQQVLGQGPQFIFQYYEKEERGRGNFPDRFSARQFPNYSSELNVNALLLGDSALYLCASSLGQGWYNEQFFGPGTRLTVL.

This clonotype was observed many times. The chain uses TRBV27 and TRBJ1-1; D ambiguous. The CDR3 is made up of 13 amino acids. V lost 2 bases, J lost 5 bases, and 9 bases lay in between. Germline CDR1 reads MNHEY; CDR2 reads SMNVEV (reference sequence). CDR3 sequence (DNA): TGTGCCAGCAGTTTAGCTTCCCTGACTGAAGCTTTCTTT. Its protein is CASSLASLTEAFF.

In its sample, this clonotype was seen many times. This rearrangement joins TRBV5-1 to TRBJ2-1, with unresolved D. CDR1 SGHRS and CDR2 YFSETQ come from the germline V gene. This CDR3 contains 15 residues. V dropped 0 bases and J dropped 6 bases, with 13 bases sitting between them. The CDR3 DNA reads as TGCGCCAGCAGCTTGGTGGCTATATCCCGCAATGAGCAGTTCTTC. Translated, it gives CASSLVAISRNEQFF.

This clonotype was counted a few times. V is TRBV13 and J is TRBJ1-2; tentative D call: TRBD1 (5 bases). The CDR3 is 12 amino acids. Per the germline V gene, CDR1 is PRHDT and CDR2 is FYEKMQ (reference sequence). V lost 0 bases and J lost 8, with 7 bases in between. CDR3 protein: CASSLGRDGYTF. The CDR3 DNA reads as TGTGCCAGCAGCTTAGGCAGGGACGGCTACACCTTC.

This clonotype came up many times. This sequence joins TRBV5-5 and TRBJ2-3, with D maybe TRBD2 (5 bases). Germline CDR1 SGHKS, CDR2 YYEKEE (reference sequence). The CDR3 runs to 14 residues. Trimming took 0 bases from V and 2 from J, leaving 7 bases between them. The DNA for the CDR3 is TGTGCCAGCAGCTTGGAGAGGGTCACAGATACGCAGTATTTT. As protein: CASSLERVTDTQYF.

The CDR3 reads CASSLWLSETQYF. CDR3 sequence (DNA): TGCGCCAGCAGCCTGTGGTTATCGGAGACCCAGTACTTC. The V and J genes are TRBV5-1 and TRBJ2-5; D ambiguous. CDR1 is SGHRS and CDR2 is YFSETQ in the germline V gene. V was pared by 4 bases and J by 5 bases, with 12 bases between. The CDR3 sequence is 13 residues long.

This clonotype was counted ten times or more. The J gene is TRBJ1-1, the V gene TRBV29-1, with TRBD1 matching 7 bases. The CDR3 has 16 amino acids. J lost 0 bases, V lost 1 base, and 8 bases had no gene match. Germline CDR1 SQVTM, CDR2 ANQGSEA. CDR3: CSVEARTGVMNTEAFF. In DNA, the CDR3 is TGCAGCGTTGAAGCACGGACAGGAGTAATGAACACTGAAGCTTTCTTT.

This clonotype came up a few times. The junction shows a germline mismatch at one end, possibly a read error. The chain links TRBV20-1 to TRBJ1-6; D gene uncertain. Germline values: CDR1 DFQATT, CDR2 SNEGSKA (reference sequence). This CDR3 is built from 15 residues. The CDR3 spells CSAEIQAHPNSPLNF. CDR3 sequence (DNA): TGCAGTGCTGAAATTCAGGCGCACCCTAATTCACCCCTCAACTTT.

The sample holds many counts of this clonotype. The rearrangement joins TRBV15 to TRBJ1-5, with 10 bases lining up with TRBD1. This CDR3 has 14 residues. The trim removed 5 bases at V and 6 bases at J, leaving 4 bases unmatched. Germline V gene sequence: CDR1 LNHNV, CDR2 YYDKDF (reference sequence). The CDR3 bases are TGTGCCACCAGCCTCGACAGGGGGCCTCAGCCCCAGCATTTT. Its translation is CATSLDRGPQPQHF.